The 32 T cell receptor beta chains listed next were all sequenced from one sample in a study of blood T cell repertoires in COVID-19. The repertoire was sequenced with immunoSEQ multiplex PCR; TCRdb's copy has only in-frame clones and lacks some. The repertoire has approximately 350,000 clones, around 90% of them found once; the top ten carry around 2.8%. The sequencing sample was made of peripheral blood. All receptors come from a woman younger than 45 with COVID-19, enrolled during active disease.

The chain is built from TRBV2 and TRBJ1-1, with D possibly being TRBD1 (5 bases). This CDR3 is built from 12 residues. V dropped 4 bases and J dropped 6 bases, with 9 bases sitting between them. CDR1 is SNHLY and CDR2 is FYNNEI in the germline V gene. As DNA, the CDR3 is TGTGCCAGCAGTGGACAGTTCTCTGAAGCTTTCTTT. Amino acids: CASSGQFSEAFF. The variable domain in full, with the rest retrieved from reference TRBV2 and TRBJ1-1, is EPEVTQTPSHQVTQMGQEVILRCVPISNHLYFYWYRQILGQKVEFLVSFYNNEISEKSEIFDDQFSVERPDGSNFTLKIRSTKLEDSAMYFCASSGQFSEAFFGQGTRLTVV.

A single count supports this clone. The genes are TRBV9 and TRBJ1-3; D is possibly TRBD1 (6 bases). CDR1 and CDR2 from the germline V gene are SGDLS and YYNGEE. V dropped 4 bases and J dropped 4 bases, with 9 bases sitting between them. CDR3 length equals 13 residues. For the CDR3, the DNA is TGTGCCAGCAGCACAGGGCCCGGAAACACCATATATTTT. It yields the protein CASSTGPGNTIYF.

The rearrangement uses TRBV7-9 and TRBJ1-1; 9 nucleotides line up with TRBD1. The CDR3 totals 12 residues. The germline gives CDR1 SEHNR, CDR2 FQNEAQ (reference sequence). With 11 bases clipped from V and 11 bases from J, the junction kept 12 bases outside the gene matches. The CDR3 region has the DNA TGTGCCTGCCTGACAGGGGGTCGGCTCGCTTTCTTT. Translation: CACLTGGRLAFF.

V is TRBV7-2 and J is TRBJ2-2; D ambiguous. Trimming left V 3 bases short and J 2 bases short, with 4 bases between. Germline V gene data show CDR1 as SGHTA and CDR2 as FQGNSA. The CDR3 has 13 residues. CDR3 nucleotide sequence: TGTGCCAGCAGCTTTTCTAACACCGGGGAGCTGTTTTTT. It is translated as CASSFSNTGELFF.

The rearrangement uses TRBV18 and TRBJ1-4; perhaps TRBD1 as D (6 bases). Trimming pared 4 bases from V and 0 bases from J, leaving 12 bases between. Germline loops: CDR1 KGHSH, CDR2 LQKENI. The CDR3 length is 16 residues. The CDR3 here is CASSRGQYATNEKLFF. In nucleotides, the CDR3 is TGTGCCAGCTCACGAGGACAGTATGCAACTAATGAAAAACTGTTTTTT.

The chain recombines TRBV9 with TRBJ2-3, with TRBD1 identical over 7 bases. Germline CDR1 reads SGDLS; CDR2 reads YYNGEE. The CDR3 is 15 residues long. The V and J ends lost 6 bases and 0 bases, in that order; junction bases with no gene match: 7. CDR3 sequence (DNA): TGTGCCAGCAACGGAGCAGGGGGAAGCACAGATACGCAGTATTTT. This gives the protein CASNGAGGSTDTQYF.

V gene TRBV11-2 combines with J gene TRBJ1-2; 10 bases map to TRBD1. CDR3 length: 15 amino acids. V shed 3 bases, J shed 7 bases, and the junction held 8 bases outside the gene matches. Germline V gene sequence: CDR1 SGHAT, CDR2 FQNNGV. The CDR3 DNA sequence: TGTGCCAGCAGCTTGGGGACAGGGGCCCCGGGTGGCTACACCTTC. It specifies CASSLGTGAPGGYTF.

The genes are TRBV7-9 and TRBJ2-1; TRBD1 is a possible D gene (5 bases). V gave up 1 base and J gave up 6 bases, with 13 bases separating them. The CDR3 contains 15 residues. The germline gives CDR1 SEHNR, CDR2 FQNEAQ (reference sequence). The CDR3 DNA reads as TGTGCCAGCAGCTTAGTGGCAGGGTTGCGCAATGAGCAGTTCTTC. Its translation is CASSLVAGLRNEQFF.

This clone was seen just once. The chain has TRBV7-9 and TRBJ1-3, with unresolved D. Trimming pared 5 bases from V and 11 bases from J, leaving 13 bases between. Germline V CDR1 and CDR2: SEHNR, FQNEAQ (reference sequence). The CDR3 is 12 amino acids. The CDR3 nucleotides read TGTGCCAGCAGCCCCCGGTCCGAACCCATATATTTT. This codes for CASSPRSEPIYF.

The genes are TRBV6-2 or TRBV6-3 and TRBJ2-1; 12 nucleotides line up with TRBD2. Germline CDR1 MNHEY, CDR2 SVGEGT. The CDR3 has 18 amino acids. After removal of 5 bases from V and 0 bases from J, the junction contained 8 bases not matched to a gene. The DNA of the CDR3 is TGTGCCAGCAGTCTTGGACTGGGACTAGCGGGCTCCTACAATGAGCAGTTCTTC. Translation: CASSLGLGLAGSYNEQFF.

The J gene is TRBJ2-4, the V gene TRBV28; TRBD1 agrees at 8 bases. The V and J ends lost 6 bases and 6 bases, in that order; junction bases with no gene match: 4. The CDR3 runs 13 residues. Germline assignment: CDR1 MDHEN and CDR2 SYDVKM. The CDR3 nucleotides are TGTGCCAGCAGCCCGGGACAGGCAAACATTCAGTACTTC. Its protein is CASSPGQANIQYF.

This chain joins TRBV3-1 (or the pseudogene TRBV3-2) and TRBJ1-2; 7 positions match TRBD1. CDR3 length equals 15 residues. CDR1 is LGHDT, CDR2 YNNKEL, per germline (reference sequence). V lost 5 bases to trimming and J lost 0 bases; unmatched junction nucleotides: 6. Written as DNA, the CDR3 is TGTGCCAGCAGCAAAGGGACAGTTGCTAACTATGGCTACACCTTC. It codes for CASSKGTVANYGYTF.

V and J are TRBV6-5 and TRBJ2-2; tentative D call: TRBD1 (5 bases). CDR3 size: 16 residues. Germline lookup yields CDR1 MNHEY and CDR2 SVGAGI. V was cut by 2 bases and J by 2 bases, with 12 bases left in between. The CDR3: CASSYAKQGNTGELFF. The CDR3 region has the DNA TGTGCCAGCAGTTACGCCAAGCAGGGAAACACCGGGGAGCTGTTTTTT.

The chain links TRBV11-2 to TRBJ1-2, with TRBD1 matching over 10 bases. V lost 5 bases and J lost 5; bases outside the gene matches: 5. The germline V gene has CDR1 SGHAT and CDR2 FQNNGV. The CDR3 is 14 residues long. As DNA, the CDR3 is TGTGCCAGCAGCGGTACGGGACAGGGGTATGGCTACACCTTC. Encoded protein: CASSGTGQGYGYTF.

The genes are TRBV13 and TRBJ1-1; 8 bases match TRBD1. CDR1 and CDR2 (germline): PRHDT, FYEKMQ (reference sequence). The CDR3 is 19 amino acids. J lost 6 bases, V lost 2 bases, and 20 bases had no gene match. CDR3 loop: CASSLISGGQARIFSEAFF. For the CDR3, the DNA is TGTGCCAGCAGCTTAATCTCTGGGGGACAGGCGAGAATCTTTTCTGAAGCTTTCTTT.

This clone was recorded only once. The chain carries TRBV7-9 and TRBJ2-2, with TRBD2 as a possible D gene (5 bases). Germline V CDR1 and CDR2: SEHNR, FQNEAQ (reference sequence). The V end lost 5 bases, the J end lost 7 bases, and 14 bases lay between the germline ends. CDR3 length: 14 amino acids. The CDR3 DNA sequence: TGTGCCAGCAGCGCTTCTGTGAGGGTCGGGGAGCTGTTTTTT. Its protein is CASSASVRVGELFF.

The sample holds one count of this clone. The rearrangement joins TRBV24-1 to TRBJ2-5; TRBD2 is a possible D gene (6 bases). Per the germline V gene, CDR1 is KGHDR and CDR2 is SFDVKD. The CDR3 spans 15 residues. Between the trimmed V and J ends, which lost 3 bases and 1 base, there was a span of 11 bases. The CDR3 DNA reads TGTGCCACCAGTGATCCGGAGGGGTTCCAAGAGACCCAGTACTTC. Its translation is CATSDPEGFQETQYF.

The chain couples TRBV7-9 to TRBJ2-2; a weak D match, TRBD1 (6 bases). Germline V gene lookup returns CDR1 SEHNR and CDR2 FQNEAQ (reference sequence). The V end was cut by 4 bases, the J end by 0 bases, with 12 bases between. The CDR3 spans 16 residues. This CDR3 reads CASSSGQPSNTGELFF. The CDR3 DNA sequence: TGTGCCAGCAGCTCCGGACAGCCTTCGAACACCGGGGAGCTGTTTTTT.

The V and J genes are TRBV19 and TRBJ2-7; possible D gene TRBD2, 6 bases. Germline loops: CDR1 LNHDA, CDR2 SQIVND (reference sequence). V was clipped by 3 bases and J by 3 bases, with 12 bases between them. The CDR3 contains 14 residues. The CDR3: CASSIGGAGYEQYF. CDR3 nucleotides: TGTGCCAGTAGTATTGGAGGGGCGGGCTACGAGCAGTACTTC. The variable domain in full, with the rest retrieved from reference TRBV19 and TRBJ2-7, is DGGITQSPKYLFRKEGQNVTLSCEQNLNHDAMYWYRQDPGQGLRLIYYSQIVNDFQKGDIAEGYSVSREKKESFPLTVTSAQKNPTAFYLCASSIGGAGYEQYFGPGTRLTVT.

The CDR3 loop reads CASSQDLVLAGGTGELFF. Written as DNA, the CDR3 is TGCGCCAGCAGCCAAGATCTAGTTCTAGCGGGGGGCACCGGGGAGCTGTTTTTT. V gene TRBV4-3 combines with J gene TRBJ2-2; 11 bases are shared with TRBD2. The J segment lost 4 bases and the V segment lost 0 bases, leaving 7 bases of the junction unmatched. The germline CDR1 and CDR2 sequences are LGHNA and YSLEER. This CDR3 contains 18 residues.

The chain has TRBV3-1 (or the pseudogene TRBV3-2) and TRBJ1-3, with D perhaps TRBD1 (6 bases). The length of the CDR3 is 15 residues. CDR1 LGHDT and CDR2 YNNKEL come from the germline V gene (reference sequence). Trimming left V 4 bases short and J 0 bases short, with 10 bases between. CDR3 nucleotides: TGTGCCAGCAGCCCCAGGGGAATCTCTGGAAACACCATATATTTT. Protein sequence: CASSPRGISGNTIYF.

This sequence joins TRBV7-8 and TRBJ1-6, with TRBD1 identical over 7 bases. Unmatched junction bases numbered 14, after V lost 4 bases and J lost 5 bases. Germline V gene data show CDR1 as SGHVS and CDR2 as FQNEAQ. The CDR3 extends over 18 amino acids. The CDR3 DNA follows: TGTGCCAGCAGCTCACGACTCGGACAGGCTGTCAATAATTCACCCCTCCACTTT. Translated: CASSSRLGQAVNNSPLHF.

As DNA, the CDR3 is TGTGCCAGCAGTTCGGCGGGGGATTCCTACAATGAGCAGTTCTTC. Protein product: CASSSAGDSYNEQFF. The V call is TRBV6-5, the J call TRBJ2-1, with 7 bases matching TRBD2. Looked up from germline, CDR1 is MNHEY and CDR2 is SVGAGI. After removal of 4 bases from V and 1 base from J, the junction contained 4 bases not matched to a gene. This CDR3 is built from 15 residues.

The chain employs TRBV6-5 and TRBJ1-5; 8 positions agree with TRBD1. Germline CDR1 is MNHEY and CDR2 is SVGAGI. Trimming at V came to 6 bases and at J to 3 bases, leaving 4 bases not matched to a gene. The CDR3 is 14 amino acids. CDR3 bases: TGTGCCAGCAGCCGGACAGGGACCAATCAGCCCCAGCATTTT. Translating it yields CASSRTGTNQPQHF.

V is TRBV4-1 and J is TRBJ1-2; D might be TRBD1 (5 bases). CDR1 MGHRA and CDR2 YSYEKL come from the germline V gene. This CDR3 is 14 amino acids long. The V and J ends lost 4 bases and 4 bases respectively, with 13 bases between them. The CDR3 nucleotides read TGCGCCAGCAGCCCTGGGGGGGAGGTCTATGGCTACACCTTC. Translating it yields CASSPGGEVYGYTF.

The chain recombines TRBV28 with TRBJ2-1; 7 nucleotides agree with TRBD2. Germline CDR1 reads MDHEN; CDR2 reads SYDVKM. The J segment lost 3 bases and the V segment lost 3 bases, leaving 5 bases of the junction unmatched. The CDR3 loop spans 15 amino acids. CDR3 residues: CASSLGLADYNEQFF. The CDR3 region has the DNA TGTGCCAGCAGTTTGGGTCTAGCGGACTACAATGAGCAGTTCTTC.

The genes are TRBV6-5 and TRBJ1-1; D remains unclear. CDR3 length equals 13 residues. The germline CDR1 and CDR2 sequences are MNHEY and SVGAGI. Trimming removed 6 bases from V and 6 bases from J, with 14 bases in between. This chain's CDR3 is CASRDGGGAEAFF. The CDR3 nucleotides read TGTGCCAGCAGGGACGGAGGTGGGGCTGAAGCTTTCTTT.

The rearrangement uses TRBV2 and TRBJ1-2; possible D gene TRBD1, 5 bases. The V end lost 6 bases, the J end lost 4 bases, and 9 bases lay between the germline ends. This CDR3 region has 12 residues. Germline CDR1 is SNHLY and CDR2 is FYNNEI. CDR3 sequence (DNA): TGTGCCAGCAGCAGGGTCGGCTATGGCTACACCTTC. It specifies CASSRVGYGYTF.

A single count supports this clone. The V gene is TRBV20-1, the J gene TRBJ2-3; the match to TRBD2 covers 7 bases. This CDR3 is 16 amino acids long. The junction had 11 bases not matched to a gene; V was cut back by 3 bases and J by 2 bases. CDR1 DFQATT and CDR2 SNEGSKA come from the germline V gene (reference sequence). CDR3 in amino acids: CSASSTGGRHTDTQYF. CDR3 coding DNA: TGCAGTGCTAGTTCTACCGGCGGGAGACACACAGATACGCAGTATTTT.

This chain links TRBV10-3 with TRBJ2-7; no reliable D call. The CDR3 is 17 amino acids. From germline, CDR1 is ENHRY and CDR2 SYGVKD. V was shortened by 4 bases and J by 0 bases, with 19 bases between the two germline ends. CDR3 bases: TGTGCCATCAGTGGGCCCATCATGCGGCTTAGCTCCTACGAGCAGTACTTC. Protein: CAISGPIMRLSSYEQYF.

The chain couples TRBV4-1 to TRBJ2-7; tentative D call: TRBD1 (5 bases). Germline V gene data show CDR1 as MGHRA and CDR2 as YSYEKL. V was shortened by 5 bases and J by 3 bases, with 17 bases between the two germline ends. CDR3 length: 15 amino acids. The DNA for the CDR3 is TGCGCCAGCAGCTTCCGAATAGGTAGGGGCTACGAGCAGTACGTC. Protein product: CASSFRIGRGYEQYV.

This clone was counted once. The chain's CDR3 is CATSDLPGQGAGELFF. CDR3 DNA sequence: TGTGCCACCAGTGACCTACCGGGACAGGGAGCCGGGGAGCTGTTTTTT. The rearrangement uses TRBV24-1 and TRBJ2-2, with TRBD1 identical over 9 bases. Germline V gene lookup returns CDR1 KGHDR and CDR2 SFDVKD. The CDR3 is 16 amino acids. Trimming removed 4 bases from V and 6 bases from J; junction bases left unmatched: 8.